The 22 T cell receptor beta chains below come from one sample, sequenced in a study of blood T cell repertoires in COVID-19. The data were produced by immunoSEQ multiplex PCR, yet TCRdb's version contains in-frame clones alone and is incomplete. This sample has around 200,000 clones, with about 82% found just once. The sequenced sample was PBMCs or T cells enriched from blood (not recorded which). The receptors derive from a man in his forties with acute COVID-19.

The chain recombines TRBV11-3 with TRBJ2-7, with D possibly being TRBD2 (6 bases). The germline V gene has CDR1 SGHNT and CDR2 YENEEA. The V end was cut by 5 bases, the J end by 3 bases, with 17 bases between. CDR3 length: 15 residues. Written as DNA, the CDR3 is TGTGCCAGCAGCCAAAAAACCGGGGACTTCTACGAGCAGTACTTC. It encodes CASSQKTGDFYEQYF.

The chain uses TRBV18 and TRBJ1-4; 7 positions match TRBD1. CDR1 is KGHSH and CDR2 is LQKENI in the germline V gene. CDR3 length equals 14 residues. After removal of 1 base from V and 7 bases from J, the junction contained 3 bases not matched to a gene. The CDR3 DNA follows: TGTGCCAGCTCACCACGCTCAGGGGGTGAAAAACTGTTTTTT. Its protein product is CASSPRSGGEKLFF.

This chain connects TRBV19 to TRBJ2-7; D might be TRBD2 (6 bases). Between the trimmed V and J ends, which lost 9 bases and 3 bases, there was a span of 18 bases. This CDR3 comprises 14 residues. In germline, CDR1 is LNHDA, CDR2 SQIVND (reference sequence). As DNA, the CDR3 is TGTGCCAGCTCCTTAGACGCGGGATTCTACGAGCAGTACTTC. Amino acids: CASSLDAGFYEQYF. The full variable domain, with the rest looked up from reference TRBV19 and TRBJ2-7, is DGGITQSPKYLFRKEGQNVTLSCEQNLNHDAMYWYRQDPGQGLRLIYYSQIVNDFQKGDIAEGYSVSREKKESFPLTVTSAQKNPTAFYLCASSLDAGFYEQYFGPGTRLTVT.

The V call is TRBV7-2, the J call TRBJ1-1, with 7 bases fitting TRBD1. Germline CDR1 and CDR2: SGHTA and FQGNSA. This CDR3 comprises 14 residues. J gave up 7 bases and V 2 bases, and 7 bases lay outside the gene matches. The CDR3 DNA sequence: TGTGCCAGCAGCTTATCAGGGGGGTCGGGTGAAGCTTTCTTT. Its protein is CASSLSGGSGEAFF.

The chain has TRBV30 and TRBJ2-4; possibly TRBD2 for D (5 bases). The CDR3 totals 10 residues. Trimming took off 6 bases at V and 15 bases at J, with 15 bases between the two ends. Germline CDR1 reads GTSNPN; CDR2 reads SVGIG (reference sequence). The CDR3, as DNA: TGTGCCTGTTCTCGTGGAGGTTGGTACTTC. Protein sequence: CACSRGGWYF. Full variable domain (rest looked up from reference TRBV30 and TRBJ2-4): SQTIHQWPATLVQPVGSPLSLECTVEGTSNPNLYWYRQAAGRGLQLLFYSVGIGQISSEVPQNLSASRPQDRQFILSSKKLLLSDSGFYLCACSRGGWYFGAGTRLSVL.

The genes are TRBV28 and TRBJ2-1; 9 bases align to TRBD2. The length of the CDR3 is 17 residues. V was pared by 4 bases and J by 8 bases, with 15 bases of the junction left unmatched. Germline V CDR1 and CDR2: MDHEN, SYDVKM. The chain's CDR3 is CASSSPFLAGLIYEQFF. The CDR3 nucleotides are TGTGCCAGCAGTTCACCTTTTCTAGCGGGATTAATCTATGAGCAGTTCTTC.

The CDR3 region has the DNA TGTGCCAGCAGCTTTGACGCTCGGGGTGAAGCTTTCTTT. Translation: CASSFDARGEAFF. This chain joins TRBV5-4 and TRBJ1-1; no clear D gene. The V end was cut by 2 bases, the J end by 7 bases, with 12 bases between. Germline values: CDR1 SGHNT, CDR2 YYREEE (reference sequence). The CDR3 runs to 13 residues.

As for this clone: At the DNA level, this CDR3 is encoded by other sequences in the same sample as well. The chain uses TRBV27 and TRBJ2-7, with TRBD2 identical over 11 bases. Germline CDR1 reads MNHEY; CDR2 reads SMNVEV (reference sequence). The CDR3 sequence is 14 residues long. V was clipped by 2 bases and J by 4 bases; unmatched bases: 1. The CDR3 region has the DNA TGTGCCAGCAGTTTACTAGCGGGGGGATACGAGCAGTACTTC. Amino acid sequence: CASSLLAGGYEQYF.

The chain has TRBV2 and TRBJ1-3; TRBD1 might be the D (5 bases). This CDR3 contains 15 residues. Germline CDR1 is SNHLY and CDR2 is FYNNEI. The V end lost 4 bases, the J end lost 0 bases, and 10 bases lay between the germline ends. This chain's CDR3 is CASSGQGYSGNTIYF. CDR3 nucleotide sequence: TGTGCCAGCAGTGGCCAGGGATACTCTGGAAACACCATATATTTT.

The rearrangement links TRBV7-9 to TRBJ1-1; 7 nucleotides line up with TRBD1. Germline V gene lookup returns CDR1 SEHNR and CDR2 FQNEAQ (reference sequence). J lost 0 bases, V lost 0 bases, and 4 bases had no gene match. The CDR3 length is 16 residues. DNA of the CDR3: TGTGCCAGCAGCTTAGCACCGGGACAGCTGAACACTGAAGCTTTCTTT. This gives the protein CASSLAPGQLNTEAFF.

This chain uses TRBV28 with TRBJ1-3, with D perhaps matching TRBD1 (5 bases). Trimming removed 3 bases at V and 4 bases at J, with 13 bases between. Germline CDR1 is MDHEN and CDR2 is SYDVKM. The CDR3 is 15 amino acids. As DNA, the CDR3 is TGTGCCAGCAGTTTTGGGGGAGGCAGAGGAAACACCATATATTTT. Translation gives CASSFGGGRGNTIYF.

This chain links TRBV30 with TRBJ1-5, with D unresolved. Germline V gene lookup returns CDR1 GTSNPN and CDR2 SVGIG (reference sequence). The CDR3 length is 15 residues. Trimming shortened V by 0 bases and J by 6 bases, and 15 bases separated the two germline ends. The CDR3 loop is CAWSVWSSWSQPQHF. CDR3 in DNA: TGTGCCTGGAGTGTTTGGAGTAGCTGGAGTCAGCCCCAGCATTTT.

This chain connects TRBV7-9 to TRBJ2-5; 7 bases map to TRBD1. V shed 1 base and J 2 bases; nucleotides not matched to a gene: 1. The CDR3 covers 14 residues. CDR1 SEHNR and CDR2 FQNEAQ come from the germline V gene (reference sequence). The CDR3 protein is CASSLVGQQETQYF. The DNA for the CDR3 is TGTGCCAGCAGCTTAGTGGGACAGCAAGAGACCCAGTACTTC.

V is TRBV4-1 and J is TRBJ1-5, with TRBD1 as a possible D gene (6 bases). The CDR3 loop spans 17 amino acids. Per the germline V gene, CDR1 is MGHRA and CDR2 is YSYEKL. V lost 1 base and J 0 bases, leaving 13 bases between the germline ends. The DNA of the CDR3 is TGCGCCAGCAGCCAAGTACAGGGACATCCTAGCAATCAGCCCCAGCATTTT. Translation: CASSQVQGHPSNQPQHF.

The chain has TRBV14 and TRBJ2-7; D possibly corresponds to TRBD2 (6 bases). V was cut by 4 bases and J by 6 bases, with 13 bases left in between. The CDR3 totals 13 residues. Germline-derived CDR1 and CDR2 are SGHDN and FVKESK. The CDR3 DNA is TGTGCCAGCAGCCTTATCCGGGGGTTCGAGCAGTACTTC. This codes for CASSLIRGFEQYF. The full variable domain, in which reference TRBV14 and TRBJ2-7 provide the parts outside the CDR3, is EAGVTQFPSHSVIEKGQTVTLRCDPISGHDNLYWYRRVMGKEIKFLLHFVKESKQDESGMPNNRFLAERTGGTYSTLKVQPAELEDSGVYFCASSLIRGFEQYFGPGTRLTVT.

This clone is a singleton in its sample. The chain carries TRBV27 and TRBJ2-1, with D possibly being TRBD2 (6 bases). The CDR3 spans 14 residues. The germline V and J ends were trimmed by 6 bases and 7 bases, with 16 bases remaining between them. Per germline, CDR1 MNHEY and CDR2 SMNVEV (reference sequence). DNA for the CDR3: TGTGCCAGCAGCATACTGACTAGTTCGAATGAGCAGTTCTTC. As protein: CASSILTSSNEQFF.

The chain uses TRBV18 and TRBJ1-3; tentatively, D is TRBD1 (6 bases). The CDR3 runs to 16 residues. The germline V and J ends were trimmed by 4 bases and 0 bases, with 13 bases remaining between them. The germline CDR1 and CDR2 sequences are KGHSH and LQKENI. The CDR3: CASSHLDSHSGNTIYF. In DNA, the CDR3 is TGTGCCAGCTCACACCTGGACAGCCACTCTGGAAACACCATATATTTT.

The chain joins TRBV20-1 to TRBJ2-7; no firm D call. The germline gives CDR1 DFQATT, CDR2 SNEGSKA (reference sequence). With 3 bases removed from V and 0 bases from J, the gap between germline ends came to 12 bases. This CDR3 contains 14 residues. DNA for the CDR3: TGCAGTGCTAGTCCCGCGGTCTTCTCCTACGAGCAGTACTTC. Its protein product is CSASPAVFSYEQYF.

The chain is built from TRBV7-3 and TRBJ2-5; D is ambiguous. Between the trimmed V and J ends, which lost 6 bases and 6 bases, there was a span of 11 bases. This CDR3 comprises 12 residues. Per germline, CDR1 SGHTA and CDR2 FQGTGA. This CDR3 reads CASSTVRKTQYF. The CDR3 coding sequence is TGTGCCAGCAGTACAGTAAGGAAGACCCAGTACTTC.

The chain links TRBV10-3 to TRBJ1-2, with a weak D call TRBD1 (5 bases). Germline V lookup: CDR1 ENHRY, CDR2 SYGVKD. The CDR3 sequence is 13 residues long. Trimming pared 0 bases from V and 9 bases from J, leaving 11 bases between. In nucleotides, the CDR3 is TGTGCCATCAGTGAGTCTCAGGGTACTAGCTACACCTTC. Protein product: CAISESQGTSYTF.

The chain couples TRBV27 to TRBJ2-1; 10 bases are shared with TRBD2. The CDR3 covers 17 residues. Germline V gene sequence: CDR1 MNHEY, CDR2 SMNVEV (reference sequence). The trim removed 7 bases at V and 2 bases at J, leaving 11 bases unmatched. CDR3 region: CASKKAGGPLPYNEQFF. The CDR3 DNA follows: TGTGCCAGCAAAAAAGCGGGAGGGCCATTACCCTACAATGAGCAGTTCTTC.

V and J are TRBV24-1 and TRBJ1-5, with D possibly matching TRBD1 (6 bases). Per the germline V gene, CDR1 is KGHDR and CDR2 is SFDVKD. The germline V and J ends were trimmed by 2 bases and 5 bases, with 12 bases remaining between them. The CDR3 covers 15 residues. DNA of the CDR3: TGTGCCACCAGTGATTCAGGGAAGGGGGATCAGCCCCAGCATTTT. Translating it yields CATSDSGKGDQPQHF.